Listed below are T cell receptor beta chains from one sample, sequenced in a study of blood T cell repertoires in COVID-19. The repertoire was sequenced with immunoSEQ multiplex PCR; TCRdb's copy has only in-frame clones and lacks some. The profile shows around 300,000 clones, 75% to 90% of them singletons. Sequenced input: peripheral blood. The source is a woman aged 70 to 79 with COVID-19, enrolled during active disease. Both conserved end residues are part of each CDR3. The D gene is left open where the match is weak. Size tells how often a clone was seen (once, few, many) or the class of an expanded clone, and some rows leave it out.

.	TRBV9	TRBJ1-1	.	CASSVGRTAHTEAFF	TGTGCCAGCAGCGTAGGTAGGACAGCCCACACTGAAGCTTTCTTT
.	TRBV10-3	TRBJ2-1	.	CAISGGVGANNEQFF	TGTGCCATCAGTGGGGGGGTGGGTGCAAACAATGAGCAGTTCTTC
TRBD2	TRBV5-1	TRBJ2-7	.	CASSLTSGGSYEQYF	TGCGCCAGCAGCCTGACTAGCGGGGGTTCCTACGAGCAGTACTTC
.	TRBV30	TRBJ1-5	.	CAWSGSGLGNQPQHF	TGTGCCTGGAGTGGAAGCGGACTCGGCAATCAGCCCCAGCATTTT
.	TRBV7-2	TRBJ1-2	few	CASSFATGRSNYGYTF	TGTGCCAGCAGCTTCGCGACAGGAAGGTCTAACTATGGCTACACCTTC
TRBD1	TRBV27	TRBJ2-1	.	CASRRGGILNEQFF	TGTGCCAGCAGAAGAGGGGGCATTTTGAATGAGCAGTTCTTC
TRBD1	TRBV15	TRBJ1-1	.	CATSRGPGTGVRNTEAFF	TGTGCCACCAGCAGAGGGCCCGGGACAGGGGTGCGGAACACTGAAGCTTTCTTT
TRBD2	TRBV6-5	TRBJ2-1	.	CASSYSGTSGDLRQFF	TGTGCCAGCAGTTACTCAGGGACTAGCGGGGATCTCCGACAGTTCTTC
TRBD2	TRBV6-6	TRBJ2-1	once	CASRLTGGAYNEQFF	TGTGCCAGCAGACTTACTGGGGGGGCCTACAATGAGCAGTTCTTC
TRBD2	TRBV11-3	TRBJ2-1	.	CASSLAGGGGWNEQFF	TGTGCCAGCAGCTTAGCCGGCGGGGGAGGATGGAATGAGCAGTTCTTC
TRBD2	TRBV7-2	TRBJ2-7	.	CASSLARSGGLYEQYF	TGTGCCAGCAGCTTAGCGCGGAGCGGGGGACTCTACGAGCAGTACTTC
TRBD2	TRBV9	TRBJ2-3	.	CASSVEGGAGVGDTQYF	TGTGCCAGCAGCGTAGAGGGAGGAGCGGGGGTGGGAGATACGCAGTATTTT
.	TRBV4-3	TRBJ1-1	.	CASSQDGRGSRLSNTEAFF	TGCGCCAGCAGCCAAGATGGTCGAGGCAGTCGGCTTTCTAACACTGAAGCTTTCTTT
.	TRBV7-8	TRBJ2-7	.	CASSWGGDSYEQYF	TGTGCCAGCAGCTGGGGGGGCGACTCCTACGAGCAGTACTTC
.	TRBV20-1	TRBJ1-4	.	CSASQGIESEKLFF	TGCAGTGCTAGTCAGGGGATCGAGTCTGAAAAACTGTTTTTT
.	TRBV11-2	TRBJ1-5	few	CASSPSSDRPYQPQHF	TGTGCCAGCAGCCCCTCGTCCGACAGGCCATATCAGCCCCAGCATTTT
TRBD1	TRBV19	TRBJ1-5	.	CASSIERGQGEQPQHF	TGTGCCAGTAGTATAGAAAGGGGACAGGGAGAGCAGCCCCAGCATTTT
.	TRBV24-1	TRBJ2-3	.	CATSRGTSSTDTQYF	TGTGCCACCAGTAGAGGAACATCCAGCACAGATACGCAGTATTTT
.	TRBV4-1	TRBJ2-3	few	CASSQEGLTDTQYF	TGCGCCAGCAGCCAAGAGGGACTCACAGATACGCAGTATTTT
TRBD2	TRBV7-2	TRBJ2-3	.	CASSFLAGGGFTDTQYF	TGTGCCAGCAGCTTTCTAGCGGGGGGAGGATTCACAGATACGCAGTATTTT
.	TRBV5-4	TRBJ2-3	few	CASSLYEADTQYF	TGTGCCAGCAGCTTGTATGAGGCAGATACGCAGTATTTT
TRBD2	TRBV18	TRBJ2-1	once	CASSVRDYPLEQFF	TGTGCCAGCTCAGTCCGGGACTACCCCCTTGAGCAGTTCTTC
.	TRBV29-1	TRBJ1-1	.	CSVEDPGRATEAFF	TGCAGCGTTGAAGATCCCGGGCGGGCCACTGAAGCTTTCTTT
TRBD1	TRBV4-1	TRBJ2-3	.	CASSQGMTGGRGTQYF	TGCGCCAGCAGCCAAGGGATGACAGGGGGCAGGGGTACGCAGTATTTT
TRBD1	TRBV30	TRBJ1-5	.	CAWSGQGEQPQHF	TGTGCCTGGAGCGGACAGGGGGAACAGCCCCAGCATTTT
.	TRBV5-4	TRBJ1-6	.	CASSAAGENGSLHF	TGTGCCAGCAGCGCAGCGGGTGAAAACGGTTCCCTCCACTTT
TRBD1	TRBV3-1/TRBV3-2	TRBJ1-5	.	CASSQGGQVPYQPQHF	TGTGCCAGCAGCCAAGGGGGACAGGTTCCTTATCAGCCCCAGCATTTT
TRBD2	TRBV7-9	TRBJ2-1	.	CASSLGEGSYNEQFF	TGTGCCAGCAGCCTAGGGGAGGGCTCCTACAATGAGCAGTTCTTC
.	TRBV3-1/TRBV3-2	TRBJ1-2	many	CASSQGRGYTF	TGTGCCAGCAGCCAAGGTAGAGGCTACACCTTC
TRBD1	TRBV5-1	TRBJ1-1	.	CASSSSQGAHTEAFF	TGCGCCAGCAGCTCCTCCCAGGGGGCGCACACTGAAGCTTTCTTT
TRBD1	TRBV5-6	TRBJ1-4	.	CASSLPTGDEKLFF	TGTGCCAGCAGCCTGCCGACAGGGGATGAAAAACTGTTTTTT
.	TRBV27	TRBJ2-7	.	CASSSTGKRNEQYF	TGTGCCAGCAGTTCAACAGGGAAGAGGAACGAGCAGTACTTC
TRBD1	TRBV18	TRBJ1-2	many	CASSPGQGVNYGYTF	TGTGCCAGCTCACCTGGACAGGGGGTAAACTATGGCTACACCTTC
TRBD1	TRBV12-3/TRBV12-4	TRBJ2-2	.	CASSQTGVGELFF	TGTGCCAGCAGCCAGACAGGGGTCGGGGAGCTGTTTTTT
.	TRBV6-5	TRBJ1-2	.	CASGHSNYGYTF	TGTGCCAGTGGACACTCTAACTATGGCTACACCTTC
.	TRBV29-1	TRBJ1-2	.	CSAGWGLGYGYTF	TGCAGCGCTGGGTGGGGACTAGGCTATGGCTACACCTTC
TRBD1	TRBV7-2	TRBJ1-3	.	CASSLRVGQFSGNTIYF	TGTGCCAGCAGCCTAAGAGTGGGACAGTTCTCTGGAAACACCATATATTTT
.	TRBV4-2	TRBJ1-6	.	CASSQELPGLTYNSPLHF	TGTGCCAGCAGCCAAGAGTTGCCAGGGCTAACCTATAATTCACCCCTCCACTTT
.	TRBV29-1	TRBJ1-2	.	CSVDRELNYGYTF	TGCAGCGTTGACCGCGAGTTAAACTATGGCTACACCTTC
.	TRBV18	TRBJ1-2	.	CASSPPIRSKTNYGYTF	TGTGCCAGCTCACCACCGATCAGGTCGAAAACTAACTATGGCTACACCTTC
.	TRBV10-3	TRBJ1-1	.	CAARREGVTEAFF	TGTGCCGCACGGCGGGAGGGGGTCACTGAAGCTTTCTTT
TRBD2	TRBV7-2	TRBJ2-7	.	CASSLFPSGSSYEQYF	TGTGCCAGCAGCCTCTTTCCTAGCGGGAGCTCCTACGAGCAGTACTTC
.	TRBV9	TRBJ2-5	.	CASSAGGTQETQYF	TGTGCCAGCAGCGCAGGCGGGACTCAAGAGACCCAGTACTTC
.	TRBV29-1	TRBJ2-2	.	CSGIVQGTGELFF	TGCAGCGGGATCGTACAGGGAACGGGGGAGCTGTTTTTT
.	TRBV5-5	TRBJ1-5	.	CASSSSGGYQPQHF	TGTGCCAGCAGTTCCTCCGGGGGGTATCAGCCCCAGCATTTT
.	TRBV11-2	TRBJ2-7	.	CASSFVYEQYF	TGTGCCAGCAGCTTCGTCTACGAGCAGTACTTC
TRBD1	TRBV19	TRBJ1-1	.	CASSRDRGDREAFF	TGTGCCAGTAGTCGGGACAGGGGAGATCGTGAAGCTTTCTTT
TRBD1	TRBV11-3	TRBJ2-1	.	CASSLGQGNEQFF	TGTGCCAGCAGCTTGGGACAGGGCAATGAGCAGTTCTTC
.	TRBV19	TRBJ2-3	.	CASLAADTQYF	TGTGCCAGCCTAGCAGCAGATACGCAGTATTTT
TRBD2	TRBV23-1	TRBJ2-3	.	CASSQSRKRGGTDTQYF	TGCGCCAGCAGTCAATCGAGGAAGCGGGGAGGCACAGATACGCAGTATTTT
TRBD1	TRBV6-5	TRBJ1-6	.	CASRDRLISPLHF	TGTGCCAGCAGGGACAGGCTGATATCACCCCTCCACTTT